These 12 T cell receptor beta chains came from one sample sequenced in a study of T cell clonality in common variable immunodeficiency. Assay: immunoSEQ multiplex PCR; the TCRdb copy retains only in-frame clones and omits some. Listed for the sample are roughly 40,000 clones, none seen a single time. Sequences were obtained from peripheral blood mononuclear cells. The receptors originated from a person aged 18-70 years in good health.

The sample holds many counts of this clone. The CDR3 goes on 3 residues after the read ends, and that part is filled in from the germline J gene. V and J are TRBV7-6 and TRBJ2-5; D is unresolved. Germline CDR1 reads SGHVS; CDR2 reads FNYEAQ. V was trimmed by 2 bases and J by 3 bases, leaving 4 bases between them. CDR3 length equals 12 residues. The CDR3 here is CASSLREETQYF. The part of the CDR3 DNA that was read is TGTGCCAGCAGCTTAAGGGAAGAGACC.

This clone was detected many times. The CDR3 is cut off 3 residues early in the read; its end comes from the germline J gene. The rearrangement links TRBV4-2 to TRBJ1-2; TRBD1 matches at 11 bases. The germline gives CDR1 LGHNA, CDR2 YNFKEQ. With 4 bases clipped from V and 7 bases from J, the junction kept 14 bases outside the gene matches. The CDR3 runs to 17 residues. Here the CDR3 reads CASSPVDRGLSRGGYTF. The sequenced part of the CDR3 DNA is TGTGCCAGCAGCCCAGTGGACAGGGGGCTGTCTCGCGGTGGC.

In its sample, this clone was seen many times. This CDR3 is CASSLAGGAEKLFF. Incomplete CDR3 DNA: TGTGCCAGCAGTTTAGCAGGGGGCGCGGAAAAA. The chain recombines TRBV28 with TRBJ1-4; TRBD1 matches at 8 bases. The CDR3 extends 3 residues past the end of the read, so its final part is completed from the germline J gene. Germline values: CDR1 MDHEN, CDR2 SYDVKM. The V and J ends lost 2 bases and 8 bases, in that order; junction bases with no gene match: 4. The CDR3 has 14 residues. Full variable domain (outside the CDR3, taken from reference TRBV28 and TRBJ1-4): DVKVTQSSRYLVKRTGEKVFLECVQDMDHENMFWYRQDPGLGLRLIYFSYDVKMKEKGDIPEGYSVSREKKERFSLILESASTNQTSMYLCASSLAGGAEKLFFGSGTQLSVL.

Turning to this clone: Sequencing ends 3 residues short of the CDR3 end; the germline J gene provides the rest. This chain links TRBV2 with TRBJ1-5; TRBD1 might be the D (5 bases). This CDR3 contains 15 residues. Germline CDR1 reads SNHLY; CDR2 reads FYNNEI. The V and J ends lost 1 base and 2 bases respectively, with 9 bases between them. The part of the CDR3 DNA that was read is TGTGCCAGCAGTGAAGATGCGGGGGGCAATCAGCCC. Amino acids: CASSEDAGGNQP. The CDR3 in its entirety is CASSEDAGGNQPQHF.

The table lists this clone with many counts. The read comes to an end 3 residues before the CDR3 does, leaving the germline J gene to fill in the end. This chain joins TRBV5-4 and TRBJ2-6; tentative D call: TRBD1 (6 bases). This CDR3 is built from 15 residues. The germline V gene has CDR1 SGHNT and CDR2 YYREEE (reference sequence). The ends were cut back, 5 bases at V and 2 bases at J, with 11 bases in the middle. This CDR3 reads CASSLYRAGANVLTF. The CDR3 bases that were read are TGTGCCAGCAGTTTATACAGGGCTGGGGCCAACGTC.

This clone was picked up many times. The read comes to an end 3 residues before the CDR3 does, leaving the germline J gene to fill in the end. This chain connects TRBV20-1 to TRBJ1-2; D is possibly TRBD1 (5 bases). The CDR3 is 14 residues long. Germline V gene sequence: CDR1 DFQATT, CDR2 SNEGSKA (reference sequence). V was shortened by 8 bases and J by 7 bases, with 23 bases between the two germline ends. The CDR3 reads CSTRGGTGRVGYTF. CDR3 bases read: TGCAGTACACGGGGGGGTACGGGCAGGGTTGGC.

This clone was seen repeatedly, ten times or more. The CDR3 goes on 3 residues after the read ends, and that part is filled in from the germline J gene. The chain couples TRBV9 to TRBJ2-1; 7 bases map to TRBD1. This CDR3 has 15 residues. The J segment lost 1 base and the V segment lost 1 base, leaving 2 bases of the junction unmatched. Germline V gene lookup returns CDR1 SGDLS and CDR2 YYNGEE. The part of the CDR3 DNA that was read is TGTGCCAGCAGCGTATTGGACAGGTCCTACAATGAG. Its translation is CASSVLDRSYNE. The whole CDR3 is CASSVLDRSYNEQFF. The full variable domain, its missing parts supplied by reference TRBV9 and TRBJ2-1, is DSGVTQTPKHLITATGQRVTLRCSPRSGDLSVYWYQQSLDQGLQFLIQYYNGEERAKGNILERFSAQQFPDLHSELNLSSLELGDSALYFCASSVLDRSYNEQFFGPGTRLTVL.

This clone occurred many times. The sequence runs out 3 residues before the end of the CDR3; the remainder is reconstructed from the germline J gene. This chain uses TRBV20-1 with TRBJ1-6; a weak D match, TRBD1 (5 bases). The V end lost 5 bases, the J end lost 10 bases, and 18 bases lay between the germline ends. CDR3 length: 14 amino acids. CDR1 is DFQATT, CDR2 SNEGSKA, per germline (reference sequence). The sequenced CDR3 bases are TGCAGTGCTTTCCCCTGGGGGGTCGGGTCACCC. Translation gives CSAFPWGVGSP. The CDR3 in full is CSAFPWGVGSPLHF.

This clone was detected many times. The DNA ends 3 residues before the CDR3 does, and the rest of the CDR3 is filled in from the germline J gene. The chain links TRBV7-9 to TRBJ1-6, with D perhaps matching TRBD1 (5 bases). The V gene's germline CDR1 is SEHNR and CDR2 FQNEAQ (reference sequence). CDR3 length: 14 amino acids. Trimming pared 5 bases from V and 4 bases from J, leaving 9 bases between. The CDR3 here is CASSPGSYNSPLHF. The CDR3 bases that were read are TGTGCCAGCAGCCCAGGGTCATATAATTCACCC.

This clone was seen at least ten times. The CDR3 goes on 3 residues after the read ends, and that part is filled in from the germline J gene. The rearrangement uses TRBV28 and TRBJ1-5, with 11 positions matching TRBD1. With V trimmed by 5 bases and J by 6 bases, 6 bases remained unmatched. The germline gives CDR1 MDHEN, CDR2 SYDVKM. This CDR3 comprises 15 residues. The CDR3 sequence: CASSPPGTGGQPQHF. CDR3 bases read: TGTGCCAGCAGTCCGCCCGGGACAGGGGGTCAGCCC.

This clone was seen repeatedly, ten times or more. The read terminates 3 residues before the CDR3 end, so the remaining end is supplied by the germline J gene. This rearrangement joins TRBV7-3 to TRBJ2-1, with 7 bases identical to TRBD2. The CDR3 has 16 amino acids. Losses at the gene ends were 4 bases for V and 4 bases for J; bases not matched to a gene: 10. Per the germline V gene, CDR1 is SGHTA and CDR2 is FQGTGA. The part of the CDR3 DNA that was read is TGTGCCAGCAGCTCCGGTAGTCTAGCGGCTTACAATGAG. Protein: CASSSGSLAAYNE. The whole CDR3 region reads CASSSGSLAAYNEQFF. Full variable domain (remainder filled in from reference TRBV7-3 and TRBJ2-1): GAGVSQTPSNKVTEKGKYVELRCDPISGHTALYWYRQSLGQGPEFLIYFQGTGAADDSGLPNDRFFAVRPEGSVSTLKIQRTERGDSAVYLCASSSGSLAAYNEQFFGPGTRLTVL.

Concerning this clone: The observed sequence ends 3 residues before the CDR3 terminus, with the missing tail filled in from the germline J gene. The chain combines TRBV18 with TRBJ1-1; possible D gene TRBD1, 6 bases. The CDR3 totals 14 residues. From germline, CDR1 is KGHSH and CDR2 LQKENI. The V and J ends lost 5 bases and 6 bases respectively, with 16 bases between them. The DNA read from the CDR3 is TGTGCCAGCTCAACAGACAGGCCCTTCGCTGAA. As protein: CASSTDRPFAE. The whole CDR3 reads CASSTDRPFAEAFF. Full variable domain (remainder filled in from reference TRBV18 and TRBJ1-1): NAGVMQNPRHLVRRRGQEARLRCSPMKGHSHVYWYRQLPEEGLKFMVYLQKENIIDESGMPKERFSAEFPKEGPSILRIQQVVRGDSAAYFCASSTDRPFAEAFFGQGTRLTVV.